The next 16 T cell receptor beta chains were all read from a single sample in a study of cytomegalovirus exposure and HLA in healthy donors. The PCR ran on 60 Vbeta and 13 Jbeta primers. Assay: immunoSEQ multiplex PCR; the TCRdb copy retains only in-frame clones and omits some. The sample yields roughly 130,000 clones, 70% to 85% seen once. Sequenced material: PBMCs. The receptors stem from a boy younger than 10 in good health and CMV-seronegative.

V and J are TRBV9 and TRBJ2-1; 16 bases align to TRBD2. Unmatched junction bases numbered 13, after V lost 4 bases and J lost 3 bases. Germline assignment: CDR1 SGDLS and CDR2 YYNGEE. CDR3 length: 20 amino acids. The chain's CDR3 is CASSPPSGTSGRALYNEQFF. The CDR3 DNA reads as TGTGCCAGCAGCCCCCCCTCCGGGACTAGCGGGAGGGCCCTCTACAATGAGCAGTTCTTC.

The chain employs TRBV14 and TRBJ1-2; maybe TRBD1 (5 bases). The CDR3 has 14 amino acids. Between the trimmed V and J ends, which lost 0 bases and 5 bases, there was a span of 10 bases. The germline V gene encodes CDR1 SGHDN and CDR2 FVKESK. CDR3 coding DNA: TGTGCCAGCAGCCAAGAAGGAGGGGCATATGGCTACACCTTC. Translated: CASSQEGGAYGYTF.

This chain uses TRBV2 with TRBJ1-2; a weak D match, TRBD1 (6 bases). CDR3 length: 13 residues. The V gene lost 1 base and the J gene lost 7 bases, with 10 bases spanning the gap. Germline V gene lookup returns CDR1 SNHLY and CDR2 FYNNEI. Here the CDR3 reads CASSEGTVGGYTF. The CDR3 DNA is TGTGCCAGCAGTGAAGGGACAGTTGGTGGCTACACCTTC.

In DNA, the CDR3 is TGTGCCAGCATGCCCGACCACAGGTGGACTGAAGCTTTCTTT. Its protein product is CASMPDHRWTEAFF. The chain couples TRBV13 to TRBJ1-1, with a possible D match to TRBD1 (5 bases). Trimming cost V 7 bases and J 5 bases, with 17 bases left between them. The CDR3 loop spans 14 amino acids. Germline loops: CDR1 PRHDT, CDR2 FYEKMQ (reference sequence). Full variable domain (outside the CDR3, taken from reference TRBV13 and TRBJ1-1): AAGVIQSPRHLIKEKRETATLKCYPIPRHDTVYWYQQGPGQDPQFLISFYEKMQSDKGSIPDRFSAQQFSDYHSELNMSSLELGDSALYFCASMPDHRWTEAFFGQGTRLTVV.

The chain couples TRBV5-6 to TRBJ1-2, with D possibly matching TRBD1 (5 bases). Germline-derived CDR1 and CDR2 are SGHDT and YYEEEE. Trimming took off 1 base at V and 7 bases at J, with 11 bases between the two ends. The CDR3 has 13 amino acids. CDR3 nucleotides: TGTGCCAGCAGCTTGACGCAGGGAAGTGGCTACACCTTC. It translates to CASSLTQGSGYTF.

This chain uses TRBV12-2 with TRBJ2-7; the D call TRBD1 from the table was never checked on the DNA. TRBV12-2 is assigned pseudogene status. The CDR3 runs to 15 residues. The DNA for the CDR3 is TGTGCAAGTCGCGACCGGGACAGGGTAAATTGCGAGCAGTACGTC. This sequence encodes CASRDRDRVNCEQYV.

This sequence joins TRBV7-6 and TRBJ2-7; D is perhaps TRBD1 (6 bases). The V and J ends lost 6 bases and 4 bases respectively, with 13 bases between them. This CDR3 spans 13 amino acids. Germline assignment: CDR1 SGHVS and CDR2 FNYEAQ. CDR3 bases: TGTGCCAGCAGTTTTGACAGGCCGTACGAGCAGTACTTC. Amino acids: CASSFDRPYEQYF. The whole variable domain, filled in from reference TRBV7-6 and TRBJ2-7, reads GAGVSQSPRYKVTKRGQDVALRCDPISGHVSLYWYRQALGQGPEFLTYFNYEAQQDKSGLPNDRFSAERPEGSISTLTIQRTEQRDSAMYRCASSFDRPYEQYFGPGTRLTVT.

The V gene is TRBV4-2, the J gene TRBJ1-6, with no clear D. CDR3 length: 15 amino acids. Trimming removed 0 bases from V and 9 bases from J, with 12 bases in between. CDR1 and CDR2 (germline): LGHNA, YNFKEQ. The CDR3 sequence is CASSQEGGSGSPLHF. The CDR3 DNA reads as TGTGCCAGCAGCCAAGAAGGCGGAAGCGGTTCACCCCTCCACTTT.

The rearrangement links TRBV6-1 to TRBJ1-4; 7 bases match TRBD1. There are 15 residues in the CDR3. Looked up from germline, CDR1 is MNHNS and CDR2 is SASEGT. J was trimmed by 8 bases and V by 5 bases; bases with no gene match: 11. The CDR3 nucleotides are TGTGCCAGCAGTAAACTACAGGGGAAGGACGAAAAACTGTTTTTT. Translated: CASSKLQGKDEKLFF.

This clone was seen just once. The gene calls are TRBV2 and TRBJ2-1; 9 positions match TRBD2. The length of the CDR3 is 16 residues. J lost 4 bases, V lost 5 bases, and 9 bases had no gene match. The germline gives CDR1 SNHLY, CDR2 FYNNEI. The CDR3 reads CASSLIAGAMYNEQFF. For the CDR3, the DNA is TGTGCCAGCAGTCTGATAGCGGGAGCTATGTACAATGAGCAGTTCTTC.

The CDR3 region has the DNA TGTGCCATCAGTGAGTCGACAGGGGCGTGGGGGCAGTACTTC. As protein: CAISESTGAWGQYF. J is TRBJ2-7 and V is TRBV10-3, with 8 bases aligning to TRBD1. J gave up 9 bases and V 0 bases, and 7 bases lay outside the gene matches. Per the germline V gene, CDR1 is ENHRY and CDR2 is SYGVKD. The CDR3 length is 14 residues.

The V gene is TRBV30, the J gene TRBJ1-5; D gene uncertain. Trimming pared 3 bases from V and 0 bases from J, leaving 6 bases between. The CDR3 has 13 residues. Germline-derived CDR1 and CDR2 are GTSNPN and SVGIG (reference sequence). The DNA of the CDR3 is TGTGCCTGGAGCAAAAATAGCAATCAGCCCCAGCATTTT. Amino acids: CAWSKNSNQPQHF.

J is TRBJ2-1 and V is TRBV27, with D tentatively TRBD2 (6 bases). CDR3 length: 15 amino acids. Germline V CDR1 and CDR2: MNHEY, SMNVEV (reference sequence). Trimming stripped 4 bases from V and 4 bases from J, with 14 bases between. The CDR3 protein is CASSSRDSVYNEQFF. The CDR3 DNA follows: TGTGCCAGCAGTTCTCGGGACTCGGTGTACAATGAGCAGTTCTTC.

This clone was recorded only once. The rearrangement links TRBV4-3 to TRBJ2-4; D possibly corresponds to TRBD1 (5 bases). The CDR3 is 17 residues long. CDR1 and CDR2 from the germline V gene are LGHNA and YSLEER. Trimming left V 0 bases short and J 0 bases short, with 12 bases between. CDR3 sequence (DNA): TGCGCCAGCAGCCAAGATCACCTGCAGGGAGCCAAAAACATTCAGTACTTC. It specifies CASSQDHLQGAKNIQYF.

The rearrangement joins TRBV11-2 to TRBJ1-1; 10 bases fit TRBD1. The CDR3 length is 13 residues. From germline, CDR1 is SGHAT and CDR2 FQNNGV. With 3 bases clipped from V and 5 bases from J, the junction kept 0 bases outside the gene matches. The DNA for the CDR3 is TGTGCCAGCAGCTTGGGACAGGGGACTGAAGCTTTCTTT. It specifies CASSLGQGTEAFF. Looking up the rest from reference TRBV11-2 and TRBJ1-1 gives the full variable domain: EAGVAQSPRYKIIEKRQSVAFWCNPISGHATLYWYQQILGQGPKLLIQFQNNGVVDDSQLPKDRFSAERLKGVDSTLKIQPAKLEDSAVYLCASSLGQGTEAFFGQGTRLTVV.

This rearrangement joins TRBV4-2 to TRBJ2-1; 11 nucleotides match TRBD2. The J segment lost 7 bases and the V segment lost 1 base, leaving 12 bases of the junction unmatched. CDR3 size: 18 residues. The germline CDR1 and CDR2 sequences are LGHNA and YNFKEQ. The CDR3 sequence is CASSQVTSGGNLWNEQFF. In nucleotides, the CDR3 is TGTGCCAGCAGCCAAGTTACTAGCGGGGGAAATTTGTGGAATGAGCAGTTCTTC.